These 7 T cell receptor beta chains were sequenced from one sample in a study of cytotoxic CD8 clonotypes in ibrutinib-treated CLL (dated by TCRdb to the early 2020s). The sample's time point label, in plain terms: approximately 2 years on ibrutinib. Library preparation was by the immunoSEQ multiplex PCR assay. Imported from immuneACCESS, the table was reduced by TCRdb to in-frame sequences with V and J called. These copies leave out some clones; in studies compared against another copy, an unresolved V gene accounts for under half, and the cause of the remainder is not known. The sample has 110,000 to 150,000 clones on record, about 78% of them singletons. The ten biggest clones cover around 5% of the sample. The sequences come from PBMCs, collected after 24 months of ibrutinib treatment. These receptors were obtained from a human donor with chronic lymphocytic leukemia.

This chain uses TRBV2 with TRBJ2-1; 11 bases line up with TRBD2. V shed 3 bases, J shed 10 bases, and the junction held 5 bases outside the gene matches. This CDR3 region has 14 residues. CDR1 and CDR2 (germline): SNHLY, FYNNEI. The CDR3 DNA follows: TGTGCCAGCAGTGACTGGCTAGCGGGGGGAGAGCAGTTCTTC. Protein product: CASSDWLAGGEQFF.

Regarding this clone: Distinct nucleotide sequences in the sample also encode this CDR3. The V and J genes are TRBV7-9 and TRBJ1-3; maybe TRBD1 (5 bases). The germline gives CDR1 SEHNR, CDR2 FQNEAQ (reference sequence). The CDR3 loop spans 14 amino acids. Trimming pared 5 bases from V and 1 base from J, leaving 9 bases between. CDR3 region: CASSPRGSGNTIYF. CDR3 nucleotide sequence: TGTGCCAGCAGCCCGCGGGGGTCTGGAAACACCATATATTTT.

The table lists this clone with a few counts. In DNA, the CDR3 is TGTGCCAGTTCCCAATGGTACACTGAAGCTTTCTTT. Its protein product is CASSQWYTEAFF. V is TRBV19 and J is TRBJ1-1; no reliable D call. CDR3 size: 12 residues. Germline V gene data show CDR1 as LNHDA and CDR2 as SQIVND (reference sequence). V gave up 8 bases and J gave up 3 bases, with 10 bases separating them.

The V and J genes are TRBV15 and TRBJ1-3, with D possibly TRBD1 on 6 matching bases. Between the trimmed V and J ends, which lost 0 bases and 4 bases, there was a span of 10 bases. CDR3 length equals 15 residues. Per germline, CDR1 LNHNV and CDR2 YYDKDF (reference sequence). This CDR3 reads CATSRDWTDGNTIYF. The CDR3 nucleotides read TGTGCCACCAGCAGAGATTGGACAGACGGAAACACCATATATTTT.

V usage is TRBV2 and J usage is TRBJ1-1; D unresolved. The CDR3 has 15 amino acids. The germline gives CDR1 SNHLY, CDR2 FYNNEI. V lost 8 bases and J 0 bases, leaving 16 bases between the germline ends. The CDR3 here is CASLYHSDLNTEAFF. CDR3 DNA: TGTGCCAGCCTCTACCACAGCGATTTGAACACTGAAGCTTTCTTT.

This clone was observed many times. This chain links TRBV2 with TRBJ1-3; TRBD1 might be the D (5 bases). The CDR3 runs to 13 residues. Between the trimmed V and J ends, which lost 6 bases and 3 bases, there was a span of 9 bases. Germline CDR1 SNHLY, CDR2 FYNNEI. CDR3 nucleotides: TGTGCCAGCAGACAGGATCTTGGAAACACCATATATTTT. Translated, it gives CASRQDLGNTIYF.

The chain uses TRBV11-2 and TRBJ1-1; no definite D call. The CDR3 covers 11 residues. Germline V gene data show CDR1 as SGHAT and CDR2 as FQNNGV. The V and J ends lost 5 bases and 6 bases respectively, with 7 bases between them. Written as DNA, the CDR3 is TGTGCCAGCAGCACCTACGCTGAAGCTTTCTTT. Encoded protein: CASSTYAEAFF.